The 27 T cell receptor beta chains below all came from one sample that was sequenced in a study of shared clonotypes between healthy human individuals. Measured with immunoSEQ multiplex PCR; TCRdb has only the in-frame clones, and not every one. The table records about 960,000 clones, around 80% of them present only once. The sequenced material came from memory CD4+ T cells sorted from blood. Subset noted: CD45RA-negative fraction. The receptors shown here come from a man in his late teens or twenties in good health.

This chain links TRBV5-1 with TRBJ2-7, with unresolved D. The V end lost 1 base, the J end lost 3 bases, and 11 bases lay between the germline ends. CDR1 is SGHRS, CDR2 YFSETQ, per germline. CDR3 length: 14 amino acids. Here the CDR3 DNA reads TGCGCCAGCAGCTTGTTGGGCAGAGACTACGAGCAGTACTTC. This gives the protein CASSLLGRDYEQYF. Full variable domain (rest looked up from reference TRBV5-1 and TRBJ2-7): KAGVTQTPRYLIKTRGQQVTLSCSPISGHRSVSWYQQTPGQGLQFLFEYFSETQRNKGNFPGRFSGRQFSNSRSEMNVSTLELGDSALYLCASSLLGRDYEQYFGPGTRLTVT.

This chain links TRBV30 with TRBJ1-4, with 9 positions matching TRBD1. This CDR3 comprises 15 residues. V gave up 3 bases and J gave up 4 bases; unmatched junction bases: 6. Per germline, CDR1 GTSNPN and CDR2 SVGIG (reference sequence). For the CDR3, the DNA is TGTGCCTGGAGGTGGGGACAGGGCGGTAATGAAAAACTGTTTTTT. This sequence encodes CAWRWGQGGNEKLFF.

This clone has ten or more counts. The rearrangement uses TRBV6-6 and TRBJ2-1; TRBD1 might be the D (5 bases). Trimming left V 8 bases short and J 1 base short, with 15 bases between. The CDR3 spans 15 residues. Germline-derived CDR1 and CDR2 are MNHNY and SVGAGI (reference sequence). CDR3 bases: TGTGCCAGCGGCCTGCAGGGTGGGTCCTACAATGAGCAGTTCTTC. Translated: CASGLQGGSYNEQFF.

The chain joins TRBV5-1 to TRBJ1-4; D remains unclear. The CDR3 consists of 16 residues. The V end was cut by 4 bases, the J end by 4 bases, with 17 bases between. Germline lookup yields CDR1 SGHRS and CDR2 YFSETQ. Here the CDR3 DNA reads TGCGCCAGCAGCCTCAGACCACGGTCCGATAATGAAAAACTGTTTTTT. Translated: CASSLRPRSDNEKLFF.

The CDR3: CASSTGGAGSEQYF. As DNA, the CDR3 is TGTGCCAGCAGCACAGGGGGCGCAGGGAGCGAGCAGTACTTC. The chain combines TRBV7-2 with TRBJ2-7; 9 bases map to TRBD1. This CDR3 region has 14 residues. Germline V gene sequence: CDR1 SGHTA, CDR2 FQGNSA. V shed 5 bases and J 6 bases; nucleotides not matched to a gene: 8.

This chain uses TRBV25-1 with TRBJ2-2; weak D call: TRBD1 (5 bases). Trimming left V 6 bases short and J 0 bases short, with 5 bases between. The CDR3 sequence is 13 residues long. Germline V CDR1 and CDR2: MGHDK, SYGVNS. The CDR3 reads CASRGPNTGELFF. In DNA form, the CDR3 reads TGTGCCAGCAGGGGGCCGAACACCGGGGAGCTGTTTTTT.

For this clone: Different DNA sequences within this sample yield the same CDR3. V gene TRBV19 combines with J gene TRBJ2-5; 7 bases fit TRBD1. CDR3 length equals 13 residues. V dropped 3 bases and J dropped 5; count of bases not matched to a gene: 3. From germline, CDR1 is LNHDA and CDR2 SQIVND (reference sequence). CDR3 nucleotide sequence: TGTGCCAGTAGTATCAACAGGGGTGAGACCCAGTACTTC. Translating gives CASSINRGETQYF.

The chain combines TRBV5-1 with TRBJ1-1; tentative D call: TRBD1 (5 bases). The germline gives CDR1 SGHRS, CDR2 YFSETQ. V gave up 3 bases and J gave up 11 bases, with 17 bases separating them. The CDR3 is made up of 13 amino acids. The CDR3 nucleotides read TGCGCCAGCAGCTCTGTAGCTGACGGGACGGCTTTCTTT. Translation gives CASSSVADGTAFF.

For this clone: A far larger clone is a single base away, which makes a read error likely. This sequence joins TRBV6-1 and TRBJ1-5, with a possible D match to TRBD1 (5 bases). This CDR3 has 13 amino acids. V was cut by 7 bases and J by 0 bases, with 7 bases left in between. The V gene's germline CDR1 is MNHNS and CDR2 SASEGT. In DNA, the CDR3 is TGTGCCAGCACGACAGTTAGCAATCAGCCCCAGCATTTT. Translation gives CASTTVSNQPQHF.

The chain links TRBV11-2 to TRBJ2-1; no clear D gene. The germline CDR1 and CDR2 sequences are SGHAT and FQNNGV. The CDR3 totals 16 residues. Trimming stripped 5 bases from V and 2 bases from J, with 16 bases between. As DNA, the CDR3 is TGTGCCAGCAGCCCCCGCCTCTTTGAACCCTACAATGAGCAGTTCTTC. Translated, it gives CASSPRLFEPYNEQFF.

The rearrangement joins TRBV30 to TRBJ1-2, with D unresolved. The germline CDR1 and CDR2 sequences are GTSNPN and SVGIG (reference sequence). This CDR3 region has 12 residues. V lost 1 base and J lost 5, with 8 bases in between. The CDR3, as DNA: TGTGCCTGGAGTGAGACGAATTATGGCTACACCTTC. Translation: CAWSETNYGYTF.

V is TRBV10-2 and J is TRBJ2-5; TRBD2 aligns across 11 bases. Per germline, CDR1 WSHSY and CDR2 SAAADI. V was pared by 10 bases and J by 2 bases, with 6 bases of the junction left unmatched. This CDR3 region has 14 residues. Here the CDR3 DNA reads TGCGCCACCTGGGGACTAGCGGCTCAAGAGACCCAGTACTTC. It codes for CATWGLAAQETQYF.

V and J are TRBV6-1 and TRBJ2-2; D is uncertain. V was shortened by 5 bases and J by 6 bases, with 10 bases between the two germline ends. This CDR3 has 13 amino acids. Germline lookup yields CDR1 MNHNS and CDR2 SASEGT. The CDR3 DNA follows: TGTGCCAGCAGTAACCTAGACGCCGGGGAGCTGTTTTTT. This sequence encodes CASSNLDAGELFF.

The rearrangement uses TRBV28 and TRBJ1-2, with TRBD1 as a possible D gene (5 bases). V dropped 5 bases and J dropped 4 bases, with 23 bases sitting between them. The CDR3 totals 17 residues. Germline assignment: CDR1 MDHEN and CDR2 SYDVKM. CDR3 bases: TGTGCCAGCAGTCCGTTATGGCCCGCGGGGGACGGCTATGGCTACACCTTC. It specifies CASSPLWPAGDGYGYTF.

The DNA of the CDR3 is TGTGCCAGCAGCTGGGGAGGGCAGAAAAACATTCAGTACTTC. Protein: CASSWGGQKNIQYF. The rearrangement links TRBV5-4 to TRBJ2-4; 7 nucleotides agree with TRBD2. The germline V gene encodes CDR1 SGHNT and CDR2 YYREEE (reference sequence). V dropped 3 bases and J dropped 4; count of bases not matched to a gene: 4. The CDR3 spans 14 residues.

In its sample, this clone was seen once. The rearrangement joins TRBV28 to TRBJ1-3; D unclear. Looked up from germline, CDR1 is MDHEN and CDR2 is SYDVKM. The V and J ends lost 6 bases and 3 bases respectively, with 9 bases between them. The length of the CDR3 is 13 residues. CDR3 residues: CASSTDRGNTIYF. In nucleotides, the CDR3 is TGTGCCAGCAGCACCGACCGTGGAAACACCATATATTTT.

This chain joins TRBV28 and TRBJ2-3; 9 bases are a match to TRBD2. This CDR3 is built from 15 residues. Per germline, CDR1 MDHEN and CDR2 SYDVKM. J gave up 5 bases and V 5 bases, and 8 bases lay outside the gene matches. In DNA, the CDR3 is TGTGCCAGCAGTCCCTCAGCGGGGGGAGTAGATACGCAGTATTTT. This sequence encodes CASSPSAGGVDTQYF.

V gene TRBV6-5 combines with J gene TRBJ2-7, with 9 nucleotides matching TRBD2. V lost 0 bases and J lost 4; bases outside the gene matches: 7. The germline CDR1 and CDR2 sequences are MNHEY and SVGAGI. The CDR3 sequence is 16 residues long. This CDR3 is CASSYSHSGSGYEQYF. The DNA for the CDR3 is TGTGCCAGCAGTTACTCCCATAGCGGGAGTGGGTACGAGCAGTACTTC.

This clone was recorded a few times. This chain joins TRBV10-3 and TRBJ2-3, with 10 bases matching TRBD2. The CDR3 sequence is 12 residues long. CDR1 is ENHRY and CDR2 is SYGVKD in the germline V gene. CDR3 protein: CAASGRSDTQYF. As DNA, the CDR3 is TGTGCGGCTAGCGGGAGATCAGATACGCAGTATTTT.

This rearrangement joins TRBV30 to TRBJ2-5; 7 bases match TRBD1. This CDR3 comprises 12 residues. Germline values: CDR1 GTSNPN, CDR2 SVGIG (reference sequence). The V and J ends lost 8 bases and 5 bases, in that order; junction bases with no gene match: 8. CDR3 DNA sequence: TGTGCCCTGACAGGGCTGTGGGAGACCCAGTACTTC. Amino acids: CALTGLWETQYF.

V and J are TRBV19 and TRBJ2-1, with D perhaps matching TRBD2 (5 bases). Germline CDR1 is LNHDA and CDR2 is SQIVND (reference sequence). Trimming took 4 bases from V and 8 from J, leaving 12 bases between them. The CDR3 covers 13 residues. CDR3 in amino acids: CASSTSGGYEQFF. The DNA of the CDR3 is TGTGCCAGTAGTACCTCCGGCGGGTATGAGCAGTTCTTC.

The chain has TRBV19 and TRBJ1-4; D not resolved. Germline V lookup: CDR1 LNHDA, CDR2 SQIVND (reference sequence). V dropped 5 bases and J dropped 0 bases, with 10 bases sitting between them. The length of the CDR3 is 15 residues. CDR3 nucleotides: TGTGCCAGTAGTCCCCAGCGGCCAACTAATGAAAAACTGTTTTTT. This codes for CASSPQRPTNEKLFF.

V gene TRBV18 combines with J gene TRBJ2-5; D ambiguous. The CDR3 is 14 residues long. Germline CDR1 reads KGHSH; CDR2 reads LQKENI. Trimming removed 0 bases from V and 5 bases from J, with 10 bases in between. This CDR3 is CASSPPIGRETQYF. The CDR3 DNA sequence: TGTGCCAGCTCACCACCCATAGGGCGGGAGACCCAGTACTTC.

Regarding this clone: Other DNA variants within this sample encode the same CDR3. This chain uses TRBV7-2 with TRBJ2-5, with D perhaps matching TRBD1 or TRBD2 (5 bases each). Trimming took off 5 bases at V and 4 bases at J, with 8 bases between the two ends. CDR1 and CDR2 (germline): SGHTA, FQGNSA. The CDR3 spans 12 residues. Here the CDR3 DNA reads TGTGCCAGCAGCCGAGGGGTAGAGACCCAGTACTTC. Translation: CASSRGVETQYF.

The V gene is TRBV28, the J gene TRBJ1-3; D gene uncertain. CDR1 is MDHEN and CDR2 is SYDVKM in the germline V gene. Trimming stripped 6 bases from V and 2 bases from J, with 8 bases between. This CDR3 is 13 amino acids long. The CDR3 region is CASRLVTGNTIYF. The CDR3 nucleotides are TGTGCCAGCAGACTAGTAACTGGAAACACCATATATTTT.

This CDR3 is CASSISSPGTVPNEQYF. CDR3 DNA sequence: TGTGCCAGTAGTATATCTTCCCCCGGGACAGTTCCCAACGAGCAGTACTTC. V is TRBV19 and J is TRBJ2-7, with 7 bases aligning to TRBD1. V dropped 2 bases and J dropped 5; count of bases not matched to a gene: 15. The CDR3 spans 17 residues. Germline V gene data show CDR1 as LNHDA and CDR2 as SQIVND (reference sequence).

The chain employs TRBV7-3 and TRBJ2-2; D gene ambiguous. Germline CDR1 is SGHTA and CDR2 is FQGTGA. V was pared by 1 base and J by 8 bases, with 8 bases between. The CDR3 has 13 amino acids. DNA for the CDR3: TGTGCCAGCAGCTTAAGCCCAAGAGGGGAGCTGTTTTTT. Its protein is CASSLSPRGELFF.